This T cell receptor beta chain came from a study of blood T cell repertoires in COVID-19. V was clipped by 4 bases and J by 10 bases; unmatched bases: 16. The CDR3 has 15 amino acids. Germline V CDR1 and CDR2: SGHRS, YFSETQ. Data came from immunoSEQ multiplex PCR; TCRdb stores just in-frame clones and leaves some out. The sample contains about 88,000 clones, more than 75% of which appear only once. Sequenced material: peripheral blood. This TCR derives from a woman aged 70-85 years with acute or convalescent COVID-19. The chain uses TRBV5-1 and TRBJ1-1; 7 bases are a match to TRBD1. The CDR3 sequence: CASSTETGLLVGAFF. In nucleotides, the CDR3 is TGCGCCAGCAGCACGGAGACAGGGCTCCTCGTCGGAGCTTTCTTT.